The TCR beta chain described here comes from a study of esophageal squamous cell carcinoma under preoperative chemotherapy. The overall study: TCR repertoires were profiled from both peripheral blood T cells and tumor-infiltrating lymphocytes.

Study results and limitations: After paclitaxel-nedaplatin, abundant clones were more likely to contract than amplify.

This CDR3 spans 14 amino acids. The V end lost 8 bases, the J end lost 11 bases, and 24 bases lay between the germline ends. Germline V CDR1 and CDR2: MNHNS, SASEGT. Sample time point: after preoperative PTX-NDP chemotherapy. MiXCR was run by TCRdb on the PCR reads, yielding one entry per CDR3 protein. The sample gives roughly 30,000 distinct CDR3 sequences, approximately 51% of which show up once; approximately 23% is in the top ten. As to this clonotype: Its antigen remains unknown.

The TCR sequence derives from a human donor with esophageal squamous cell carcinoma. The donor label of this sample is uncertain. Specimen collection occurred from a patient given preoperative chemotherapy. This chain connects TRBV6-1 to TRBJ2-5; possible D gene TRBD1, 5 bases. CDR3 residues: CASLGAPSYNEQYF. In DNA, the CDR3 is TGTGCCAGCCTTGGGGCCCCTTCCTACAATGAGCAGTACTTC.